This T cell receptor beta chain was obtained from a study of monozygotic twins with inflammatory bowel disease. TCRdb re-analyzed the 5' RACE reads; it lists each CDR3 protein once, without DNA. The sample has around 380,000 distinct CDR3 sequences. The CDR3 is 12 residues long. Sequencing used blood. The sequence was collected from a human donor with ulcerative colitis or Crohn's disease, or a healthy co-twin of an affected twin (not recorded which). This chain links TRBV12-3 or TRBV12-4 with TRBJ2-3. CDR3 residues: CASGSLRHTQYF.